This entry lists 28 T cell receptor beta chains sequenced from one sample in a study of T cell responses to AZD1222 COVID-19 vaccine. The method was immunoSEQ multiplex PCR; TCRdb's version includes in-frame clones alone and lacks a portion of them. The sample has about 100,000 clones; around 87% are singletons. Sequences were derived from peripheral blood, sampled on day 0 of MenACWY control vaccination. These receptors originate from an adult in good health.

The DNA of the CDR3 is TGTGCCAGCAGTCTCGGGGGATCCTACGAGCAGTACTTC. Protein: CASSLGGSYEQYF. This chain joins TRBV6-2 or TRBV6-3 and TRBJ2-7, with a possible D match to TRBD2 (6 bases). Per the germline V gene, CDR1 is MNHEY and CDR2 is SVGEGT. V was shortened by 5 bases and J by 1 base, with 9 bases between the two germline ends. The CDR3 is 13 amino acids.

The chain has TRBV6-5 and TRBJ1-2; 7 positions match TRBD1. Trimming cost V 10 bases and J 5 bases; bases outside gene matches: 13. Germline values: CDR1 MNHEY, CDR2 SVGAGI. The CDR3 extends over 14 amino acids. The chain's CDR3 is CATNKRDSGYGYTF. Written as DNA, the CDR3 is TGTGCCACCAACAAGAGGGACAGTGGGTATGGCTACACCTTC.

The J gene is TRBJ2-5, the V gene TRBV7-2; possible D gene TRBD2, 6 bases. Germline-derived CDR1 and CDR2 are SGHTA and FQGNSA. Trimming pared 5 bases from V and 2 bases from J, leaving 15 bases between. This CDR3 spans 15 amino acids. CDR3 residues: CASSPHLGLQETQYF. DNA for the CDR3: TGTGCCAGCAGCCCCCACCTTGGACTACAAGAGACCCAGTACTTC.

V is TRBV7-2 and J is TRBJ1-2; D gene ambiguous. The CDR3 covers 12 residues. V was pared by 2 bases and J by 7 bases, with 8 bases between. Germline lookup yields CDR1 SGHTA and CDR2 FQGNSA. The CDR3 region is CASSLMASGYTF. In DNA form, the CDR3 reads TGTGCCAGCAGCTTAATGGCGAGTGGCTACACCTTC. Filled out from reference TRBV7-2 and TRBJ1-2, the complete variable domain reads GAGVSQSPSNKVTEKGKDVELRCDPISGHTALYWYRQSLGQGLEFLIYFQGNSAPDKSGLPSDRFSAERTGGSVSTLTIQRTQQEDSAVYLCASSLMASGYTFGSGTRLTVV.

This clone was recorded only once. V usage is TRBV6-5 and J usage is TRBJ1-6, with a weak D call TRBD1 (5 bases). The V end was cut by 0 bases, the J end by 7 bases, with 10 bases between. CDR3 size: 15 residues. Germline CDR1 MNHEY, CDR2 SVGAGI. The CDR3 protein is CASSYSGGTNSPLHF. In DNA, the CDR3 is TGTGCCAGCAGTTACTCGGGCGGGACCAATTCACCCCTCCACTTT.

The chain is built from TRBV11-3 and TRBJ2-1; possible D gene TRBD1, 6 bases. CDR3 length equals 15 residues. Trimming stripped 1 base from V and 4 bases from J, with 11 bases between. Germline values: CDR1 SGHNT, CDR2 YENEEA. The CDR3 loop is CASSLALDSYNEQFF. The CDR3 coding sequence is TGTGCCAGCAGCTTAGCTCTGGACAGTTACAATGAGCAGTTCTTC.

The V gene is TRBV7-3, the J gene TRBJ2-3, with 10 bases lining up with TRBD1. Per the germline V gene, CDR1 is SGHTA and CDR2 is FQGTGA. The CDR3 is 16 amino acids. J gave up 4 bases and V 4 bases, and 8 bases lay outside the gene matches. CDR3 DNA: TGTGCCAGCAGCTCCGGGACAGGGGTTTTAGCAGATACGCAGTATTTT. Translation gives CASSSGTGVLADTQYF.

V gene TRBV28 combines with J gene TRBJ1-2; D not certain. CDR1 and CDR2 (germline): MDHEN, SYDVKM. Trimming removed 7 bases at V and 4 bases at J, with 13 bases between. This CDR3 has 13 residues. The CDR3 loop reads CASTKGGSYGYTF. In nucleotides, the CDR3 is TGTGCCAGCACCAAGGGAGGCAGCTATGGCTACACCTTC.

This sequence joins TRBV6-2 or TRBV6-3 and TRBJ1-5; 9 bases map to TRBD1. CDR1 and CDR2 from the germline V gene are MNHEY and SVGEGT. The CDR3 is 16 residues long. V shed 6 bases, J shed 1 base, and the junction held 7 bases outside the gene matches. CDR3 DNA sequence: TGTGCCAGCAGCCCACAGGGGGCGCGAAGCAATCAGCCCCAGCATTTT. It translates to CASSPQGARSNQPQHF.

V and J are TRBV4-3 and TRBJ2-7; D unclear. V shed 0 bases and J shed 0 bases, with 9 bases lying between them. The length of the CDR3 is 15 residues. Germline CDR1 LGHNA, CDR2 YSLEER. The DNA of the CDR3 is TGCGCCAGCAGCCAAGATTTCAACCCCTCCTACGAGCAGTACTTC. The encoded protein is CASSQDFNPSYEQYF.

This clone has a single count. This rearrangement joins TRBV9 to TRBJ2-1, with 9 bases that match TRBD2. Trimming removed 10 bases from V and 4 bases from J; junction bases left unmatched: 12. From germline, CDR1 is SGDLS and CDR2 YYNGEE. The CDR3 extends over 15 amino acids. CDR3 sequence: CARRGGGALYNEQFF. The CDR3 nucleotides read TGTGCCCGCCGCGGCGGGGGGGCGTTGTACAATGAGCAGTTCTTC.

The J gene is TRBJ1-2, the V gene TRBV29-1; D is ambiguous. V lost 4 bases, J lost 4 bases, and 10 bases lay in between. Germline V gene sequence: CDR1 SQVTM, CDR2 ANQGSEA. This CDR3 contains 12 residues. CDR3 loop: CSVGLASYGYTF. The CDR3 nucleotides read TGCAGCGTTGGTCTGGCTAGCTATGGCTACACCTTC. Using reference TRBV29-1 and TRBJ1-2 for the parts outside the CDR3, the full variable domain is SAVISQKPSRDICQRGTSLTIQCQVDSQVTMMFWYRQQPGQSLTLIATANQGSEATYESGFVIDKFPISRPNLTFSTLTVSNMSPEDSSIYLCSVGLASYGYTFGSGTRLTVV.

This clone was observed a single time. The rearrangement links TRBV25-1 to TRBJ1-2, with 7 nucleotides matching TRBD1. The CDR3 runs 16 residues. The ends lost 3 bases at V and 0 bases at J; junction bases unmatched: 7. Germline V gives CDR1 MGHDK, CDR2 SYGVNS. This chain's CDR3 is CASSERLTGSNYGYTF. As DNA, the CDR3 is TGTGCCAGCAGTGAGAGGTTGACAGGGTCTAACTATGGCTACACCTTC.

This clone was recorded only once. This chain connects TRBV18 to TRBJ1-4; 9 bases agree with TRBD1. The germline V gene has CDR1 KGHSH and CDR2 LQKENI. The J segment lost 7 bases and the V segment lost 3 bases, leaving 18 bases of the junction unmatched. The CDR3 loop spans 19 amino acids. CDR3 DNA sequence: TGTGCCAGCTCACCGTCGAACAGGGGGCTTTACGGAACCTTTGAAAAACTGTTTTTT. The encoded protein is CASSPSNRGLYGTFEKLFF.

A few counts support this clone. J is TRBJ1-2 and V is TRBV5-8; D not certain. Germline V gene lookup returns CDR1 SGHTS and CDR2 YDEGEE. The CDR3 totals 14 residues. Deletions cut 3 bases from V and 4 bases from J, with 13 bases between. DNA for the CDR3: TGTGCCAGCAGCTCCCGCGTCCGTGGCTATGGCTACACCTTC. It encodes CASSSRVRGYGYTF.

The V call is TRBV28, the J call TRBJ1-4; 7 positions match TRBD1. Germline CDR1 MDHEN, CDR2 SYDVKM. V shed 5 bases, J shed 7 bases, and the junction held 7 bases outside the gene matches. This CDR3 spans 14 amino acids. The CDR3 is CASSRQGWAEKLFF. The DNA for the CDR3 is TGTGCCAGCAGTCGACAGGGATGGGCTGAAAAACTGTTTTTT.

J is TRBJ2-5 and V is TRBV18; D may be TRBD2 (5 bases). Germline CDR1 reads KGHSH; CDR2 reads LQKENI. The V gene lost 3 bases and the J gene lost 2 bases, with 10 bases spanning the gap. The CDR3 runs 14 residues. The CDR3 DNA is TGTGCCAGCTCACCCGGACTGATTCAAGAGACCCAGTACTTC. As protein: CASSPGLIQETQYF.

The rearrangement joins TRBV4-1 to TRBJ1-6, with 8 bases fitting TRBD1. From germline, CDR1 is MGHRA and CDR2 YSYEKL. The CDR3 is 17 residues long. V lost 3 bases, J lost 7 bases, and 11 bases stayed unmatched. Here the CDR3 reads CASSHSLIRGQNSPLHF. The CDR3, as DNA: TGCGCCAGCAGCCACAGCCTTATCAGGGGGCAAAATTCACCCCTCCACTTT.

The chain couples TRBV7-2 to TRBJ1-1; TRBD1 is a possible D gene (6 bases). Germline lookup yields CDR1 SGHTA and CDR2 FQGNSA. The CDR3 loop spans 15 amino acids. V was pared by 5 bases and J by 0 bases, with 13 bases between. CDR3 coding DNA: TGTGCCAGCAGCCCGGCGGGGGCCCTGAACACTGAAGCTTTCTTT. Protein product: CASSPAGALNTEAFF.

V usage is TRBV7-9 and J usage is TRBJ2-5; D is unclear. Germline loops: CDR1 SEHNR, CDR2 FQNEAQ (reference sequence). There are 14 residues in the CDR3. Between the trimmed V and J ends, which lost 2 bases and 0 bases, there was a span of 7 bases. CDR3 in amino acids: CASSLSTYQETQYF. For the CDR3, the DNA is TGTGCCAGCAGCTTATCAACATACCAAGAGACCCAGTACTTC.

This chain joins TRBV7-8 and TRBJ1-5, with a possible D match to TRBD1 (5 bases). Trimming took 1 base from V and 1 from J, leaving 11 bases between them. Per germline, CDR1 SGHVS and CDR2 FQNEAQ. The CDR3 consists of 16 residues. The chain's CDR3 is CASSLEGRYSNQPQHF. For the CDR3, the DNA is TGTGCCAGCAGCTTAGAGGGACGTTACAGCAATCAGCCCCAGCATTTT.

The chain employs TRBV2 and TRBJ1-5, with 10 bases matching TRBD1. Trimming took 4 bases from V and 8 from J; bases not matched to a gene: 5. The germline CDR1 and CDR2 sequences are SNHLY and FYNNEI. This CDR3 is built from 14 residues. As DNA, the CDR3 is TGTGCCAGCAGTGCCCCGGACAGGGGGAAGCCCCAGCATTTT. Translated: CASSAPDRGKPQHF. The whole variable domain, remainder taken from reference TRBV2 and TRBJ1-5, is EPEVTQTPSHQVTQMGQEVILRCVPISNHLYFYWYRQILGQKVEFLVSFYNNEISEKSEIFDDQFSVERPDGSNFTLKIRSTKLEDSAMYFCASSAPDRGKPQHFGDGTRLSIL.

The chain uses TRBV10-3 and TRBJ1-1, with D possibly matching TRBD1 (5 bases). V lost 1 base and J lost 7, with 13 bases in between. Germline V gives CDR1 ENHRY, CDR2 SYGVKD. This CDR3 region has 14 residues. The CDR3 DNA reads TGTGCCATCAGTGAGTTTCAAGGGGTGGGTGAAGCTTTCTTT. Translation gives CAISEFQGVGEAFF.

The J gene is TRBJ1-5, the V gene TRBV9; 7 bases fit TRBD1. The CDR3 runs to 15 residues. Trimming removed 0 bases from V and 6 bases from J; junction bases left unmatched: 6. The germline gives CDR1 SGDLS, CDR2 YYNGEE. The CDR3 region has the DNA TGTGCCAGCAGCGTAGAGGGGGCGGTAGGTCAGCCCCAGCATTTT. Translation: CASSVEGAVGQPQHF.

This chain uses TRBV19 with TRBJ1-1; 7 bases align to TRBD1. CDR1 and CDR2 (germline): LNHDA, SQIVND (reference sequence). The V gene end was trimmed by 7 bases and the J gene end by 4 bases; junction bases not matched to a gene: 9. The CDR3 spans 14 residues. This chain's CDR3 is CASTFDRVGTEAFF. The CDR3 nucleotides read TGTGCCAGTACCTTTGACAGGGTAGGCACTGAAGCTTTCTTT.

The chain recombines TRBV5-4 with TRBJ2-1, with TRBD1 matching 7 bases. The CDR3 runs to 14 residues. V lost 1 base to trimming and J lost 7 bases; unmatched junction nucleotides: 5. Germline CDR1 and CDR2: SGHNT and YYREEE (reference sequence). CDR3 protein: CASSLYGTENEQFF. CDR3 bases: TGTGCCAGCAGCTTGTACGGGACAGAAAATGAGCAGTTCTTC.

This clone was recorded only once. The chain combines TRBV28 with TRBJ1-1; 8 positions match TRBD1. Germline CDR1 and CDR2: MDHEN and SYDVKM. Losses at the gene ends were 7 bases for V and 1 base for J; bases not matched to a gene: 2. This CDR3 has 13 amino acids. The CDR3 region is CASIDRGNTEAFF. CDR3 nucleotides: TGTGCCAGCATTGACAGGGGGAACACTGAAGCTTTCTTT.

The CDR3 DNA reads TGTGCCAGCAGCTTCGACACCAGAGGGGAGACCCAGTACTTC. Its protein is CASSFDTRGETQYF. V is TRBV6-5 and J is TRBJ2-5; maybe TRBD2 (5 bases). Trimming pared 6 bases from V and 5 bases from J, leaving 16 bases between. This CDR3 region has 14 residues. From germline, CDR1 is MNHEY and CDR2 SVGAGI.